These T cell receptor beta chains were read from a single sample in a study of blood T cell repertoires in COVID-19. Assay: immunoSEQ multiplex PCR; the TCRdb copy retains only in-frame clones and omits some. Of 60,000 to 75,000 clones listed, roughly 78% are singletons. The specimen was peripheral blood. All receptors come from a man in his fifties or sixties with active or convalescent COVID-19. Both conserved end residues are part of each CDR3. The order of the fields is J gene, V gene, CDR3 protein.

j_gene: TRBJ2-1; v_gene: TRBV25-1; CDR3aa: CASRQGVLFF
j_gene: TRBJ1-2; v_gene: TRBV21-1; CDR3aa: CASSPRRRDGYTF
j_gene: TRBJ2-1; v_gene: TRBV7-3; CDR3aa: CASSLTIGGTSGGNEQFF
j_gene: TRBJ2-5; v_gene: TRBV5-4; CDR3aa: CASSLFYGYQETQYF
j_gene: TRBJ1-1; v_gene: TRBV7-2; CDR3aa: CASSAPYYRGTEAFF
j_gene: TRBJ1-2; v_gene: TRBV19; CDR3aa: CASSWQGYGYTF
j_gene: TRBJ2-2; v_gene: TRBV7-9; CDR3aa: CASSLLQRGTGTGELFF
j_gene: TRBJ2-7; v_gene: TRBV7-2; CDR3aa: CASSLAMGTYEQYF
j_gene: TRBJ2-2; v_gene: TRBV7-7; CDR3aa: CASSLSGGNTGELFF
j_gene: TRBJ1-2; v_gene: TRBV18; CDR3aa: CASSPSGQGRNYGYTF
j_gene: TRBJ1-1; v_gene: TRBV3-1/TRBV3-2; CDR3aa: CASSQGQGLNTEAFF
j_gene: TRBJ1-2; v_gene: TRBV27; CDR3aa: CASSLFPGDNYGYTF
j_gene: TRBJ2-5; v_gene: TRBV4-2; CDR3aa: CASSPYERGPQETQYF
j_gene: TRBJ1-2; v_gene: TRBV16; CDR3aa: CASSQSGTGGGYTF
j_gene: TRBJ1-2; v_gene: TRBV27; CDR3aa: CASSSTHRGVYGYTF
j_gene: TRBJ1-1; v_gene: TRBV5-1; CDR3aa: CASSSGQGFEAFF
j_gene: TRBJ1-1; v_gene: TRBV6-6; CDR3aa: CASSLLAGGAGSTEAFF
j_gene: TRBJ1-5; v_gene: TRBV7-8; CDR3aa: CASSPGQGNQPQHF
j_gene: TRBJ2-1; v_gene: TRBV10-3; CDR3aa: CAIGGGDVNEQFF
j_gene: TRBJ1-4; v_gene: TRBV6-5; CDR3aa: CASSYSTGAINEKLFF
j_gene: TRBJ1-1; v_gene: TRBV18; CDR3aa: CASSPRAIGFGRGPPNTEAFF
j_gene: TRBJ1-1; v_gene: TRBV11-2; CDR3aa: CASSGQGKRRGEAFF
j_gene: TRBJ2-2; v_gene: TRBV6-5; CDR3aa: CASRFDFTGELFF
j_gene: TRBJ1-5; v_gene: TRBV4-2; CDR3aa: CASSQDRSGFGNQPQHF
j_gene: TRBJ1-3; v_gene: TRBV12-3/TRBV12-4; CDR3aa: CASSLTGGNTIYF
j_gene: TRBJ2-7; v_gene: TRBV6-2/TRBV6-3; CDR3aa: CASSPFEVSYEQYF
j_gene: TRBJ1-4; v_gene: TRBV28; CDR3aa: CASSPTVVREKLFF
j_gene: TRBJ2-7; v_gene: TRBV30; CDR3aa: CAWSWTGLSYEQYF
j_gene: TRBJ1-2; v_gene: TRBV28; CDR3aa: CASSLGSLLGYTF
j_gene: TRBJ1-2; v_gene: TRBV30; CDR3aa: CAWDRATGYTF
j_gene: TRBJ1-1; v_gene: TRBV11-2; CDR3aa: CASSPNRAPGTEAFF
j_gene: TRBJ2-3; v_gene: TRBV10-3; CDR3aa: CAISGENTQYF
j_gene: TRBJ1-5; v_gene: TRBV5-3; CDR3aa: CARSRTGNQPQHF
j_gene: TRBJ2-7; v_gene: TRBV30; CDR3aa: CAWSSRQAGYEAQYF
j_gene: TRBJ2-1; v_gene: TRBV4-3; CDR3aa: CASSQDARGFLHEQFF
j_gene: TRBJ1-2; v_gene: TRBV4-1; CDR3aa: CASSQDYPLMVSGYTF
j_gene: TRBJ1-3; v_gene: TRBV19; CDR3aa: CASRAYSGNTIYF
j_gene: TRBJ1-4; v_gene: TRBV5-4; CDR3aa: CARRRVEREKLFF
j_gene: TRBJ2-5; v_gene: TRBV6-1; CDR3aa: CASRPYGTGYDQYF
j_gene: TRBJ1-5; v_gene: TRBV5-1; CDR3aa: CASSPPAGAGDNQPQHF
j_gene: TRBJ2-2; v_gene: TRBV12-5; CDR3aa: CASGLNPSGGRTGELFF
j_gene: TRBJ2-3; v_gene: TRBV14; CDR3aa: CASSQAPPQFGTDTQYF
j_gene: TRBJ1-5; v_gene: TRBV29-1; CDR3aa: CSARWGRDSNQPQHF
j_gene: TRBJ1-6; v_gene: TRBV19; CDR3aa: CASNEGSNSPLHF
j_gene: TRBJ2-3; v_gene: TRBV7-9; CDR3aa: CASSRGQGLTDTQYF
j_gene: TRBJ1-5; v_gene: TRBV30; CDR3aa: CAWSTGTGFSQPQHF
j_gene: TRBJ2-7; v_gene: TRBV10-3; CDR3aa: CAISEFSAYEQYF
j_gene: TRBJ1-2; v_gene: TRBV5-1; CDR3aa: CASSSDNWTGGAGYTF